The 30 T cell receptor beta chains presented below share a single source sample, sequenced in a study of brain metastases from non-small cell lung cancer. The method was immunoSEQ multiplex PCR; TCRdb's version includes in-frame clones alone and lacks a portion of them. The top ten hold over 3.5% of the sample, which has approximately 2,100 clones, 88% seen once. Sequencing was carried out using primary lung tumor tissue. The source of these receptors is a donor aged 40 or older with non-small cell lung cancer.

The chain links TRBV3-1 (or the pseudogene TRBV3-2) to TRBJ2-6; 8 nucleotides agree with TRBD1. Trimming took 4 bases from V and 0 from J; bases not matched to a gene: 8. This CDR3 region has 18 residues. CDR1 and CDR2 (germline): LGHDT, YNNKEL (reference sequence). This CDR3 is CASSPVQGADSGANVLTF. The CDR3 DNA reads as TGTGCCAGCAGCCCCGTGCAGGGGGCAGACTCTGGGGCCAACGTCCTGACTTTC.

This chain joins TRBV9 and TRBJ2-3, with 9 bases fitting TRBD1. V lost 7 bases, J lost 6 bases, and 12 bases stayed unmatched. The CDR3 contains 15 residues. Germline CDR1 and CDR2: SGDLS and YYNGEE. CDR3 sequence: CASSPGGQGIDTQYF. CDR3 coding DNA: TGTGCCAGCTCCCCAGGGGGACAGGGTATCGATACGCAGTATTTT.

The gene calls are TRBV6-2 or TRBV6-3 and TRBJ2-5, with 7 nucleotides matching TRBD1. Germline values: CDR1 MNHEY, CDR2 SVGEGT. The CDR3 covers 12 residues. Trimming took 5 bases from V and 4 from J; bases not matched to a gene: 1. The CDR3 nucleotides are TGTGCCAGCAGTCACAGGGGAGAGACCCAGTACTTC. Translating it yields CASSHRGETQYF.

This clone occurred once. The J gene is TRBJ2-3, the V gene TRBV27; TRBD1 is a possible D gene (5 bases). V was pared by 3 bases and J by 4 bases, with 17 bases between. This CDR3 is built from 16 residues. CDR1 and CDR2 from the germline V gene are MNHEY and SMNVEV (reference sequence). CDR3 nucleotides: TGTGCCAGCAGTTTCCAGGGCCCGCGTACTCCAGATACGCAGTATTTT. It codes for CASSFQGPRTPDTQYF.

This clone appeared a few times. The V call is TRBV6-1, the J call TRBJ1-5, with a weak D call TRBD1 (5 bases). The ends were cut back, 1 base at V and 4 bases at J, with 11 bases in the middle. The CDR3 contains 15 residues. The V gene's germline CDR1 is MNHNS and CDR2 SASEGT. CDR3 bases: TGTGCCAGCAGTGAAGACCCCGAGGGGAATCAGCCCCAGCATTTT. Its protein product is CASSEDPEGNQPQHF.

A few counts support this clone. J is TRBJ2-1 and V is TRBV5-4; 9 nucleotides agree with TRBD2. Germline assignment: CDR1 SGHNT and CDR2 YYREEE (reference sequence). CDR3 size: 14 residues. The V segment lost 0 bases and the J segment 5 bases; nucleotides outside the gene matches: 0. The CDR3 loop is CASSLGLADNEQFF. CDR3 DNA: TGTGCCAGCAGCTTGGGACTAGCGGACAATGAGCAGTTCTTC.

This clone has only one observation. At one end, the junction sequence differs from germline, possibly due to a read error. In DNA form, the CDR3 reads TGTGCCAGTAGCTTTGAACGGAATAATTCACCCCTCCACTTT. It yields the protein CASSFERNNSPLHF. This chain connects TRBV5-4 to TRBJ1-6; D is undetermined. In germline, CDR1 is SGHNT, CDR2 YYREEE (reference sequence). This CDR3 spans 14 amino acids.

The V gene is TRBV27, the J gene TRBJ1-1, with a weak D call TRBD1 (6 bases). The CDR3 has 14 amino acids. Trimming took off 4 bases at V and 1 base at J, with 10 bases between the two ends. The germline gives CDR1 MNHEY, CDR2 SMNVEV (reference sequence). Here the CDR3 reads CASSSGAANTEAFF. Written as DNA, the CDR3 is TGTGCCAGCAGTTCGGGGGCCGCGAACACTGAAGCTTTCTTT.

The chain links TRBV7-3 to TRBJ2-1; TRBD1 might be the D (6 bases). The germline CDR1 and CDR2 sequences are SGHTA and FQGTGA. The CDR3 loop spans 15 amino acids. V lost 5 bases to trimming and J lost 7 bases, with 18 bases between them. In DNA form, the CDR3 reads TGTGCCAGCAGCCTCCCCGAGGGGGTAAGGAATGAGCAGTTCTTC. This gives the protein CASSLPEGVRNEQFF.

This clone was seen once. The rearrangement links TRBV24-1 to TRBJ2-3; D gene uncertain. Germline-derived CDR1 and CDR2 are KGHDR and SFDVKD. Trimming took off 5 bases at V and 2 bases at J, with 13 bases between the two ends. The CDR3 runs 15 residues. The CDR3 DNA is TGTGCCACCAGTGGAGACGGTCTTGACACAGATACGCAGTATTTT. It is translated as CATSGDGLDTDTQYF.

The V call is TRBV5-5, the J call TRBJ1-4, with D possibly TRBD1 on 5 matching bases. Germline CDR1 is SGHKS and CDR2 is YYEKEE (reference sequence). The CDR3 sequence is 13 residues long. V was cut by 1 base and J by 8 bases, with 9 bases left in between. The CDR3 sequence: CASSLRSGEKLFF. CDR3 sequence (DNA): TGTGCCAGCAGCTTGCGTTCAGGGGAAAAACTGTTTTTT.

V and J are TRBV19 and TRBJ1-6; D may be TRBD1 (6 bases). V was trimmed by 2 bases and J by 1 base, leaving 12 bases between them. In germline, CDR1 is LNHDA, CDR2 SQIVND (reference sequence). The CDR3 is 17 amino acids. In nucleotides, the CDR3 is TGTGCCAGTAGTATAATCGCAGGGGAATCCTATAATTCACCCCTCCACTTT. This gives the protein CASSIIAGESYNSPLHF.

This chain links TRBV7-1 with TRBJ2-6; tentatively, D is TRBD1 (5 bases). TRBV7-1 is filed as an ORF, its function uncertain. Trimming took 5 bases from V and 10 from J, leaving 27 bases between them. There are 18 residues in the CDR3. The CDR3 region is CASSTFHHEDKVGNVLTF. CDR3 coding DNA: TGTGCCAGCAGCACGTTCCATCACGAGGACAAAGTCGGGAACGTCCTGACTTTC.

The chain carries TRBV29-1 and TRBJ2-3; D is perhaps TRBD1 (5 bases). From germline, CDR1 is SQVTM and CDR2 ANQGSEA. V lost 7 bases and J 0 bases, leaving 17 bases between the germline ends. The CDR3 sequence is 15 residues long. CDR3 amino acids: CSAYNGAGSTDTQYF. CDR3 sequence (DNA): TGCAGCGCCTATAATGGGGCAGGTAGCACAGATACGCAGTATTTT.

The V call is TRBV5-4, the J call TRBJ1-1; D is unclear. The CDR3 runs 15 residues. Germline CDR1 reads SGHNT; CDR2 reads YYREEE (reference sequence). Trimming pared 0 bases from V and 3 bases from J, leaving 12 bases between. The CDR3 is CASSLAMTSYTEAFF. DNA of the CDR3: TGTGCCAGCAGCTTGGCGATGACATCCTACACTGAAGCTTTCTTT.

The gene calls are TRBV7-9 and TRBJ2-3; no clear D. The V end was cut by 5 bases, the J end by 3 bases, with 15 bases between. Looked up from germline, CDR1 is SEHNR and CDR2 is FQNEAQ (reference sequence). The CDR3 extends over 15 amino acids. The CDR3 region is CASSPGVERTDTQYF. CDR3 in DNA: TGTGCCAGCAGCCCCGGAGTAGAGAGGACAGATACGCAGTATTTT.

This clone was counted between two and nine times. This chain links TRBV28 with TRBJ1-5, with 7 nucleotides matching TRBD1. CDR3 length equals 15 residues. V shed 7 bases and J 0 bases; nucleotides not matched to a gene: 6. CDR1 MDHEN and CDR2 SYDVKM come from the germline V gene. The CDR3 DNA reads TGTGCCAGCAACCTACAGGGGACTAGCAATCAGCCCCAGCATTTT. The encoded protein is CASNLQGTSNQPQHF.

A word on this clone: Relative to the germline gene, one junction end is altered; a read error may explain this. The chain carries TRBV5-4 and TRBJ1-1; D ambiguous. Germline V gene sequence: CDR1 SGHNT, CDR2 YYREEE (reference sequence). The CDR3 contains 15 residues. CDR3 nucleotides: TGTGCCAGCAGCTTGCGGCAGTTCATGAATACTGAAGCTTTCTTT. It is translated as CASSLRQFMNTEAFF. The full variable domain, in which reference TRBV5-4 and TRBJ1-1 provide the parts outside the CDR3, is ETGVTQSPTHLIKTRGQQVTLRCSSQSGHNTVSWYQQALGQGPQFIFQYYREEENGRGNFPPRFSGLQFPNYSSELNVNALELDDSALYLCASSLRQFMNTEAFFGQGTRLTVV.

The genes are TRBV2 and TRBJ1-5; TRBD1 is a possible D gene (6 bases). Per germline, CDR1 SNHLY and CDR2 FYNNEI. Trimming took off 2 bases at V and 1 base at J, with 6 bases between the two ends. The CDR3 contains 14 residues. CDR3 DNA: TGTGCCAGCAGTGAAACAGGGAGCAATCAGCCCCAGCATTTT. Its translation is CASSETGSNQPQHF. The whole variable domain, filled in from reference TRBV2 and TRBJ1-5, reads EPEVTQTPSHQVTQMGQEVILRCVPISNHLYFYWYRQILGQKVEFLVSFYNNEISEKSEIFDDQFSVERPDGSNFTLKIRSTKLEDSAMYFCASSETGSNQPQHFGDGTRLSIL.

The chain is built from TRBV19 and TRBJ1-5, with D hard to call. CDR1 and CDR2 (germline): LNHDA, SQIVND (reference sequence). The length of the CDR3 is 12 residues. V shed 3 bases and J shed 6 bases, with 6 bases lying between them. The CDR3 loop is CASSMIAQPQHF. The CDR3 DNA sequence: TGTGCCAGTAGTATGATCGCTCAGCCCCAGCATTTT. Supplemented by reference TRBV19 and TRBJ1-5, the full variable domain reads DGGITQSPKYLFRKEGQNVTLSCEQNLNHDAMYWYRQDPGQGLRLIYYSQIVNDFQKGDIAEGYSVSREKKESFPLTVTSAQKNPTAFYLCASSMIAQPQHFGDGTRLSIL.

CDR3 sequence: CASSLDRVDTGELFF. Here the CDR3 DNA reads TGCGCCAGCAGCTTGGACAGGGTCGACACCGGGGAGCTGTTTTTT. The J gene is TRBJ2-2, the V gene TRBV5-1; D perhaps matches TRBD1 (6 bases). Trimming took off 0 bases at V and 3 bases at J, with 9 bases between the two ends. Germline assignment: CDR1 SGHRS and CDR2 YFSETQ. There are 15 residues in the CDR3. Full variable domain (missing parts from reference TRBV5-1 and TRBJ2-2): KAGVTQTPRYLIKTRGQQVTLSCSPISGHRSVSWYQQTPGQGLQFLFEYFSETQRNKGNFPGRFSGRQFSNSRSEMNVSTLELGDSALYLCASSLDRVDTGELFFGEGSRLTVL.

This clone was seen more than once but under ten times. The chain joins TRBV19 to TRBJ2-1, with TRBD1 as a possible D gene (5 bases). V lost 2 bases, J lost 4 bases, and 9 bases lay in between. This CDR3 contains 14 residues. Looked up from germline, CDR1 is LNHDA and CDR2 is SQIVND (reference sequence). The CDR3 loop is CASSIRGEYNEQFF. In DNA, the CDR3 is TGTGCCAGTAGTATAAGGGGCGAGTACAATGAGCAGTTCTTC.

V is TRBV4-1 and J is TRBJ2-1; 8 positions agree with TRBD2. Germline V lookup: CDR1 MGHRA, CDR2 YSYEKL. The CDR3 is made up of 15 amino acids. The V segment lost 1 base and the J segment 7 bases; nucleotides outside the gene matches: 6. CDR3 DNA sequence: TGCGCCAGCAGCCAAGCCCGGACTAGCAAGAATGAGCAGTTCTTC. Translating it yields CASSQARTSKNEQFF.

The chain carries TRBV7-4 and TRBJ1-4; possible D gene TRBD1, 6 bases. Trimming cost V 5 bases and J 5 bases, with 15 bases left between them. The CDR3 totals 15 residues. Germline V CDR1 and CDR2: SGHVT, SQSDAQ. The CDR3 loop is CASSELLQGNEKLFF. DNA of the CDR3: TGTGCCAGCAGCGAGCTGTTACAGGGCAATGAAAAACTGTTTTTT.

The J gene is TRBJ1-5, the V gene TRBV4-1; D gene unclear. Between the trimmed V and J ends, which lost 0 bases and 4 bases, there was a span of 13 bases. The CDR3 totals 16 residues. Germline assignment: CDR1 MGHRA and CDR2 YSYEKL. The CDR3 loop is CASSQDRVIGNQPQHF. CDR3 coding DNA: TGCGCCAGCAGCCAAGATCGGGTAATCGGAAATCAGCCCCAGCATTTT.

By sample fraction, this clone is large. The CDR3 region is CASSFRRTARGEAFF. CDR3 DNA: TGCGCCAGCAGCTTCCGACGGACCGCGAGAGGAGAAGCTTTCTTT. The chain combines TRBV4-1 with TRBJ1-1; D is uncertain. Germline V gene data show CDR1 as MGHRA and CDR2 as YSYEKL. V dropped 5 bases and J dropped 8 bases, with 21 bases sitting between them. This CDR3 has 15 amino acids.

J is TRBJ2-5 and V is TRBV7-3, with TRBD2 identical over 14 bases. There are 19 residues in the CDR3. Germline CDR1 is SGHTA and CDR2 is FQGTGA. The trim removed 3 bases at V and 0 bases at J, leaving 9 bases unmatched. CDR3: CASSFPGLAGVEHQETQYF. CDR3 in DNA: TGTGCCAGCAGCTTCCCGGGACTAGCGGGAGTTGAACACCAAGAGACCCAGTACTTC. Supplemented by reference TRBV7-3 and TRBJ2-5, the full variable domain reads GAGVSQTPSNKVTEKGKYVELRCDPISGHTALYWYRQSLGQGPEFLIYFQGTGAADDSGLPNDRFFAVRPEGSVSTLKIQRTERGDSAVYLCASSFPGLAGVEHQETQYFGPGTRLLVL.

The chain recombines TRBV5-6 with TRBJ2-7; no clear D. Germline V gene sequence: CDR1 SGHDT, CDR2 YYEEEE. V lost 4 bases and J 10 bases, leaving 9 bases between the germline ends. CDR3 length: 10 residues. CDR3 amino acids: CASSPCPQYF. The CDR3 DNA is TGTGCCAGCAGCCCCTGTCCCCAGTACTTC.

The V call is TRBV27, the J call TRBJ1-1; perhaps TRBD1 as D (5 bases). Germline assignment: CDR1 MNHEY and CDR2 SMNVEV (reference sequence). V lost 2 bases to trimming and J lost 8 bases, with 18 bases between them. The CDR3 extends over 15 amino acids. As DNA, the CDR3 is TGTGCCAGCAGTTTACAGGGACTCACCCTCGGGGAAGCTTTCTTT. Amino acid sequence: CASSLQGLTLGEAFF.

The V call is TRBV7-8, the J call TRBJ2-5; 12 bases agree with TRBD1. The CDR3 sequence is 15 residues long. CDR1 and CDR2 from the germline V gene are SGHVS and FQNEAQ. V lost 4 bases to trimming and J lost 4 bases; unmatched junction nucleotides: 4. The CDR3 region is CASSWGQGAAETQYF. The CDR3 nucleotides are TGTGCCAGCAGCTGGGGACAGGGGGCCGCAGAGACCCAGTACTTC.